A selection of T cell receptor beta chains follows, all from one sample in a study of glioma-infiltrating T cells after dendritic cell vaccination. Generated by immunoSEQ multiplex PCR, the TCRdb table keeps only in-frame clones and is missing some. This sample yields around 92,000 clones, of which 80% are seen a single time; about 5.5% belongs to the top ten. The specimen was blood, collected after dendritic cell vaccination. These receptors came from a human donor with glioblastoma. Both conserved end residues are part of each CDR3. A D gene is named only where the DNA matches it firmly.

d_call: NA; v_call: TRBV5-1; cdr3_aa: CASSLGQDSNEQYF
d_call: NA; v_call: TRBV7-3; cdr3_aa: CASSALTVQKNTEAFF
d_call: TRBD1; v_call: TRBV4-1; cdr3_aa: CASSQEEGAFRPQHF
d_call: NA; v_call: TRBV7-9; cdr3_aa: CASSPTGIETQYF
d_call: TRBD1; v_call: TRBV11-2; cdr3_aa: CASSAGQEVAFF
d_call: TRBD2; v_call: TRBV5-6; cdr3_aa: CASRGGAIYNEQFF
d_call: TRBD1; v_call: TRBV7-9; cdr3_aa: CASSQPGGNYGYTF
d_call: NA; v_call: TRBV19; cdr3_aa: CATKLQGQSYNEQFF
d_call: TRBD1; v_call: TRBV27; cdr3_aa: CASSYDRAQETQYF
d_call: TRBD2; v_call: TRBV10-3; cdr3_aa: CAISESIPTSGGFYEQYF
d_call: NA; v_call: TRBV9; cdr3_aa: CASSVDGEYGYTF
d_call: NA; v_call: TRBV5-1; cdr3_aa: CASSLGALLTDTQYF
d_call: NA; v_call: TRBV19; cdr3_aa: CASKGKGGAAGETQYF
d_call: NA; v_call: TRBV5-1; cdr3_aa: CASSFDSIGYTF
d_call: TRBD1; v_call: TRBV7-9; cdr3_aa: CASSPQGAGNQPQHF
d_call: NA; v_call: TRBV15; cdr3_aa: CATSRDFGRVGGSDEKLFF
d_call: NA; v_call: TRBV28; cdr3_aa: CASSLKDLTGTEAFF
d_call: NA; v_call: TRBV10-3; cdr3_aa: CAISGLDHYEQYF
d_call: TRBD1; v_call: TRBV7-3; cdr3_aa: CASSLTHPGQGGYTF
d_call: NA; v_call: TRBV11-2; cdr3_aa: CASSLDGRSNQPQHF
d_call: TRBD2; v_call: TRBV10-3; cdr3_aa: CAISASGVIDTQYF
d_call: TRBD2; v_call: TRBV27; cdr3_aa: CASSESGRAYNEQFF
d_call: NA; v_call: TRBV7-9; cdr3_aa: CASSLTGVNTEAFF
d_call: TRBD1; v_call: TRBV6-6; cdr3_aa: CASRGGGQGGEAFF
d_call: NA; v_call: TRBV30; cdr3_aa: CAWSVPGSLGNQPQHF
d_call: TRBD2; v_call: TRBV28; cdr3_aa: CASSTPSLGGIYEQYF
d_call: NA; v_call: TRBV10-3; cdr3_aa: CAIRDSNYEQYF
d_call: NA; v_call: TRBV10-3; cdr3_aa: CAISGSGAPDTQYF
d_call: NA; v_call: TRBV2; cdr3_aa: CASSLEGLNTEAFF
d_call: NA; v_call: TRBV5-1; cdr3_aa: CASSLASTGGAEAFF
d_call: TRBD2; v_call: TRBV4-2; cdr3_aa: CASSQGGLAEETQYF
d_call: TRBD1; v_call: TRBV10-3; cdr3_aa: CAISVVSGGEGTEAFF
d_call: NA; v_call: TRBV19; cdr3_aa: CASRPFFPRLGTGELFF
d_call: NA; v_call: TRBV6-6; cdr3_aa: CASSSEMGATTEAFF
d_call: TRBD1; v_call: TRBV6-5; cdr3_aa: CASSLGQDDSETQYF
d_call: TRBD1; v_call: TRBV5-4; cdr3_aa: CASSLGGQGPNYGYTF
d_call: TRBD1; v_call: TRBV5-1; cdr3_aa: CASSLIPAGQIAGANYGYTF
d_call: NA; v_call: TRBV7-9; cdr3_aa: CASSSLGRVNEQFF
d_call: NA; v_call: TRBV28; cdr3_aa: CASSLSGYEQYF